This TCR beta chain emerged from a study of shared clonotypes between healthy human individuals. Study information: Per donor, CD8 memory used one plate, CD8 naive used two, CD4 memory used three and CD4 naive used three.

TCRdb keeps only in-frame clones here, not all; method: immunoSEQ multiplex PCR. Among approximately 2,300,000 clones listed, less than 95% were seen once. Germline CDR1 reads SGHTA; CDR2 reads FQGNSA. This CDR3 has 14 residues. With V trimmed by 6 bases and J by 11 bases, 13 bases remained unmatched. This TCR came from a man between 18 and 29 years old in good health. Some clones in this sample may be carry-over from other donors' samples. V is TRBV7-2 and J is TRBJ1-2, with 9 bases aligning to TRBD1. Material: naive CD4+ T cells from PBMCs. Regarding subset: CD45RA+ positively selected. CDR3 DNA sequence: TGTGCCAGCAGTCAACCCCGGGACAGGGCCGATTACACCTTC. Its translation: CASSQPRDRADYTF.